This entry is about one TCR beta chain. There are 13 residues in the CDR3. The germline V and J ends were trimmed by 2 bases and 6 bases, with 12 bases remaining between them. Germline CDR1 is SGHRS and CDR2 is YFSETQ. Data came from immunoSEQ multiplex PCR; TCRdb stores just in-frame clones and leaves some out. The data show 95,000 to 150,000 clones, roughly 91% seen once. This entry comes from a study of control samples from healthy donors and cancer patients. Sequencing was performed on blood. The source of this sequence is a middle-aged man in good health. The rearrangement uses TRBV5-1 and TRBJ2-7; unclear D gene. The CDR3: CASSFNSALEQYF. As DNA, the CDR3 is TGCGCCAGCAGCTTTAACAGCGCCCTCGAGCAGTACTTC.